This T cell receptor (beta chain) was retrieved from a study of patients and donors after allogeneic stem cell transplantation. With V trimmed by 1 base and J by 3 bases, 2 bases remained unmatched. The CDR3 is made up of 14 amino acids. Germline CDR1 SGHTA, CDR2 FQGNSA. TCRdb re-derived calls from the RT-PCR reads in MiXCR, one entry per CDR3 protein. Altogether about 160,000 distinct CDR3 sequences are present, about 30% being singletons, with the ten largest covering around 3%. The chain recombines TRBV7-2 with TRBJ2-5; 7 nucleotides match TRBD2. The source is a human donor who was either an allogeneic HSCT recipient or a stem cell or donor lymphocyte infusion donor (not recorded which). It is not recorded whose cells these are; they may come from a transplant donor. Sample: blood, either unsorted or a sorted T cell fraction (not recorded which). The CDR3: CASSLGTREETQYF. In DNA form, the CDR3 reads TGTGCCAGCAGCTTAGGGACTAGAGAAGAGACCCAGTACTTC.